The clone carrying this T cell receptor beta chain came up a few times. Germline V CDR1 and CDR2: ENHRY, SYGVKD. With V trimmed by 2 bases and J by 2 bases, 10 bases remained unmatched. The CDR3 extends over 18 amino acids. This entry belongs to a study of blood T cell repertoires in COVID-19. At the level of the study: In each case, the material was cDNA or gDNA derived from T cells, B-cell-depleted T cells, or PBMCs.

In the source study's methods: By means of reference gene primer amplification, nucleated cell counts were estimated. Produced via immunoSEQ multiplex PCR; TCRdb's table is partial and in-frame only. V, J and clone size reflect that table, while D and trimming were determined from the DNA. The data contain around 330,000 clones, 85% of them seen just once; the ten biggest clones take up approximately 1.9%. Researchers sorted participants into cohorts using their self-reported clinical history. Exposed enrollees had met someone with a PCR-confirmed or clinician-diagnosed COVID-19 case at some point within the 2 weeks before study entry.

The receptor was derived from a woman in her twenties or thirties who had been exposed to COVID-19. This rearrangement joins TRBV10-3 to TRBJ2-1; TRBD2 matches 9 bases. Sample: PBMCs or T cells enriched from blood (not recorded which). CDR3 DNA: TGTGCCATCAGTGAGGGGACTAGCTCCCCAAAGCCCTACAATGAGCAGTTCTTC. Amino acids: CAISEGTSSPKPYNEQFF.